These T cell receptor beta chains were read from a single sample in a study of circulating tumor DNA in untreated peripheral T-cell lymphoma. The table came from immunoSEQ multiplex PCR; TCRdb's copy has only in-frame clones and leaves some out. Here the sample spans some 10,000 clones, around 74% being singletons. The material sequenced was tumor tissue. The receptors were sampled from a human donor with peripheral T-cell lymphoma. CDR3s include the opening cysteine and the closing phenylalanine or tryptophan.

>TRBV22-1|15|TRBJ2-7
CASSFTGGPPYEQYF
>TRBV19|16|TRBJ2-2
CASSIRMRGGTGELFF
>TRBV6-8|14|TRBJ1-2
CASSYSLGNYGYTF
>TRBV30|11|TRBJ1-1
CASETNTEAFF
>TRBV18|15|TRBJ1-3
CASSPAPGQGVTIYF
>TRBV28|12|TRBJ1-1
CASYRDNTEAFF
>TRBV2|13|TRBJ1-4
CASSGQGGEKLFF
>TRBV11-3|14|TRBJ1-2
CASSLWDRYYGYTF
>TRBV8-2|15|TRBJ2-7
CASSLYPDRTYEQYF
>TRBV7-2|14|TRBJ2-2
CASMRGLGTGELFF
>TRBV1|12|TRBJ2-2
CASRTGNGELFF
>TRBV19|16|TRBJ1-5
CASSLGQYGGNQPQHF
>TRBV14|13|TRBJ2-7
CASSRTGGDEQYF
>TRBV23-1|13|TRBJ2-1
CASSLVSYNEQFF
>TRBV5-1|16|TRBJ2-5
CASSLGGSGIQETQYF
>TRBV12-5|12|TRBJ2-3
CASGTSTDTQYF
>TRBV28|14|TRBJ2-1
CASSLRGRGREQFF
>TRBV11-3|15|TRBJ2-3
CASSLGTWGGDTQYF
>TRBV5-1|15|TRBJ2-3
CASRETGIYTDTQYF
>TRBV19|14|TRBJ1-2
CASSRGRGWEGYTF
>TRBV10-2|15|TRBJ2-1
CATHGGRRINNEQFF
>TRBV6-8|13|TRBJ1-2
CATTTIFLYGYTF
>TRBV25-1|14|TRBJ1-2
CASSETALSDGYTF
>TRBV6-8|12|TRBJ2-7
CASRDRVYEQYF
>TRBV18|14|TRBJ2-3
CASSPRLRTDTQYF
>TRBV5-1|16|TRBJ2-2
CASSLPRGPNTGELFF
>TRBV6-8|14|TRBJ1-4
CASSLDRGRGKLFF
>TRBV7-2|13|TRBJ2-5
CASSPRGWETQYF
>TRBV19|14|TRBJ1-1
CASTVWTGNTEAFF
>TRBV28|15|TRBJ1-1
CASSFSRDSNPEAFF
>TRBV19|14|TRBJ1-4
CASRRQGATEKLFF
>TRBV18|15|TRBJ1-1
CASSPRDRQNTEAFF
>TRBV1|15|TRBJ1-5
CASSQGLLGQQPQHF
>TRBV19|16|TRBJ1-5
CASSMGRGSRNQPQHF
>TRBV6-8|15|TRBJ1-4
CASSWMGRQNEKLFF
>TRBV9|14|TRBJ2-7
CASRTGLSSYEQYF
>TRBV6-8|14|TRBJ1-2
CAIRGPRENYGYTF
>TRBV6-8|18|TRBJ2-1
CASTLSTGGVSSYNEQFF
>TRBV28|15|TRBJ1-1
CASPGGDSPPTEAFF
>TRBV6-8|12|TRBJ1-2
CASSPGGGRYTF
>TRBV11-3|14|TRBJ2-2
CASSITQNTGELFF
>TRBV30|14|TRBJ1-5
CAWSVRGSNQPQHF
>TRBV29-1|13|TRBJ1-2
CSVRTGLTYGYTF
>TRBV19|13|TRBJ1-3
CASSSGQGNTIYF
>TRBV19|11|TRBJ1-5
CASSIGQPQHF
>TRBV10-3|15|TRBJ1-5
CAISEGDRANQPQHF
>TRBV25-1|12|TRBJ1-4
CASSGRGEKLFF
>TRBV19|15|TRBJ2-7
CASSIRRAGYYEQYF
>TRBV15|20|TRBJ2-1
CATSRYLAGGPKYSYNEQFF
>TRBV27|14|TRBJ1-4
CASSRHNTNEKLFF
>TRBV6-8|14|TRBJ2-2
CASSPHWGTGELFF
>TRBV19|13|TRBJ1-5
CASSIGYNQPQHF
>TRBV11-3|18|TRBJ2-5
CASNSRRLRAELQETQYF